The entry below gives a single T cell receptor (beta chain) sequence along with its context. The time point was: sample taken at primary tumor resection. Donors were fewer than 90 untreated early-stage non-small cell lung cancer patients. Material for sequencing was whole RNA from tumor, nontumor lung or frozen PBMC, left unsorted. This record belongs to a study of spatial heterogeneity in lung cancer. V was pared by 0 bases and J by 6 bases, with 15 bases between. Germline lookup yields CDR1 LGHNA and CDR2 YSLEER. CDR3 length equals 16 residues. TCRdb processed the 5' RACE reads anew with MiXCR; each CDR3 protein has one entry. The table lists roughly 10,000 distinct CDR3 sequences, 6% to 6.5% of them singletons.

The chain joins TRBV4-3 to TRBJ1-5; D is perhaps TRBD1 (6 bases). The clonotype originates from a male donor with early-stage non-small cell lung cancer. The material was PBMCs, obtained at surgery. CDR3 in amino acids: CASSQDPRGRGQPQHF. The CDR3 DNA is TGCGCCAGCAGCCAAGATCCCAGGGGAAGAGGTCAGCCCCAGCATTTT.